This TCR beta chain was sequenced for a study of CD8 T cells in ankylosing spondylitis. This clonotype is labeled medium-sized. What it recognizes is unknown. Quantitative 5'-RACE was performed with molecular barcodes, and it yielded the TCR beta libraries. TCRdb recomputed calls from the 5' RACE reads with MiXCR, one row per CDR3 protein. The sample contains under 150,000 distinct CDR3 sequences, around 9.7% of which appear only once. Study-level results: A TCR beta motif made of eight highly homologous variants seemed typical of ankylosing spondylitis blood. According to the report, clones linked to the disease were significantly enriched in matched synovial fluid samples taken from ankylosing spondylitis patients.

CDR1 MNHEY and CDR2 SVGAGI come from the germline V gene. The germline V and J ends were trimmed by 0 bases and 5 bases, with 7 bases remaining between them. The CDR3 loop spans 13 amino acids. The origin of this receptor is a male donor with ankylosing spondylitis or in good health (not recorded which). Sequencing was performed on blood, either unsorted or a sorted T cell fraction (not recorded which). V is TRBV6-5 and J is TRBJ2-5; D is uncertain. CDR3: CASSYSTTETQYF. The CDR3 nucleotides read TGTGCCAGCAGTTACTCTACGACGGAGACCCAGTACTTC.